The clone carrying this T cell receptor beta chain was found many times. No antigen is known for it. This CDR3 region has 12 residues. Germline-derived CDR1 and CDR2 are SQVTM and ANQGSEA. The V segment lost 4 bases and the J segment 7 bases; nucleotides outside the gene matches: 7. Using a J-beta primer mix together with a sample-barcoded 5' primer, a second PCR was run for roughly 6 to 12 cycles. Samples each returned at least 3 million CDR3-containing paired-end reads. MiXCR, run by TCRdb on the 5' RACE reads, gives a single entry per CDR3 protein. This table holds around 1.7 million distinct CDR3 sequences, approximately 30% found once. The sample belongs to a study of blood T cells in healthy people across ages. Every participating donor contributed 9.5 to 10 milliliters of peripheral blood through a draw. General study findings and limits: As age increased, TCR beta diversity per million T cells fell in a roughly linear fashion. A strong correlation between TCR beta diversity and naive T cell percentage was seen.

The V call is TRBV29-1, the J call TRBJ2-7; TRBD2 agrees at 7 bases. What was sequenced was blood. The TCR comes from a woman aged 30 to 39 in good health. This CDR3 is CSVGTTSWEQYF. DNA of the CDR3: TGCAGCGTTGGTACGACTAGCTGGGAGCAGTACTTC.